This TCR beta chain was sequenced for a study of shared clonotypes between healthy human individuals. TCRdb's table, derived via immunoSEQ multiplex PCR, lists solely in-frame clones and lacks some. The profile shows 1,500,000 or so clones, roughly 96% of them singletons. The receptor was derived from a man in his thirties or forties in good health. Specimen: naive CD4+ T cells sorted from blood. Noted subset: CD45RA+ positively selected.

CDR3 coding DNA: TGTGCCAGCAGCGTAGGAAACTACCCATATCAGCCCCAGCATTTT. Its protein product is CASSVGNYPYQPQHF. The chain joins TRBV9 to TRBJ1-5, with D unresolved. Trimming shortened V by 0 bases and J by 5 bases, and 12 bases separated the two germline ends. The CDR3 is made up of 15 amino acids. Germline assignment: CDR1 SGDLS and CDR2 YYNGEE.